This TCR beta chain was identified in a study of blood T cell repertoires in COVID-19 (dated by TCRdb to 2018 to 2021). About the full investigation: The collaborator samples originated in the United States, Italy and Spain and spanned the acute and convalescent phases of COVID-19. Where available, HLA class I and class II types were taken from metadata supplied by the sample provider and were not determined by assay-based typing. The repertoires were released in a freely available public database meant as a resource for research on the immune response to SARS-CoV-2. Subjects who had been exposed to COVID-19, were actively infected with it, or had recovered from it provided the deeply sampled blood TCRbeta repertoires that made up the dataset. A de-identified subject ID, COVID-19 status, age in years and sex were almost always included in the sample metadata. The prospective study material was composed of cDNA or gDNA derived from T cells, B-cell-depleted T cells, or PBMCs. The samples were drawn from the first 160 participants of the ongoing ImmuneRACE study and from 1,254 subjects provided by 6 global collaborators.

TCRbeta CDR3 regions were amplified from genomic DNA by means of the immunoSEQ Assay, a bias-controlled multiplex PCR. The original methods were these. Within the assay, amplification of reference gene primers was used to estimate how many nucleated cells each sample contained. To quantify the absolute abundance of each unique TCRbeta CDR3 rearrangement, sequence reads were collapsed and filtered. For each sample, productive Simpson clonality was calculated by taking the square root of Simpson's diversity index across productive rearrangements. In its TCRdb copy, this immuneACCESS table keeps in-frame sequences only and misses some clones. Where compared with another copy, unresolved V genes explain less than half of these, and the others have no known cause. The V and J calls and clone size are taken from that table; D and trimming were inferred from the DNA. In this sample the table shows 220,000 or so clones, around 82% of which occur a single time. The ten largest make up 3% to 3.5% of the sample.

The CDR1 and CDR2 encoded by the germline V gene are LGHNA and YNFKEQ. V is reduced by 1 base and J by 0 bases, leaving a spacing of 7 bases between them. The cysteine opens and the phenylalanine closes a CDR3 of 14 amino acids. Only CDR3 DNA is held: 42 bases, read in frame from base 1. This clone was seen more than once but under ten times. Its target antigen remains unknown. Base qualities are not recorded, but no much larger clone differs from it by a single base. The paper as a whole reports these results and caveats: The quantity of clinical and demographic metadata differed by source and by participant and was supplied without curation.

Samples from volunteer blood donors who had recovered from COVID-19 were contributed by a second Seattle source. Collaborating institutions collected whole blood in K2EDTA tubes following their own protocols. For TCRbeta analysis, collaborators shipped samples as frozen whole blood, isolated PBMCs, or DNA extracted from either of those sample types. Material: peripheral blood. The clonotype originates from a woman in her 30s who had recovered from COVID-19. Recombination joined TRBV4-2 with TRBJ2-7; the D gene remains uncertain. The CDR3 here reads CASSQGLDSYEQYF. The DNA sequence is TGTGCCAGCAGCCAAGGACTGGACTCCTACGAGCAGTACTTC.